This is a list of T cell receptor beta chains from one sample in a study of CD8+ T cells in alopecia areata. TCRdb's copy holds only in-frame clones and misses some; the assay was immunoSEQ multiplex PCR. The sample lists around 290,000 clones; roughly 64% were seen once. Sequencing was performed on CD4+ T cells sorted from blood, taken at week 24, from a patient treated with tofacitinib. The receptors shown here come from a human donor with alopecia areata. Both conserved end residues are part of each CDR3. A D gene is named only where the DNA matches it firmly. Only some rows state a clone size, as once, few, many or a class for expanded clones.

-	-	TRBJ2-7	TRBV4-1	CASSQERGLRSTNYEQYF	TGCGCCAGCAGCCAAGAACGTGGGCTTAGGTCCACCAACTACGAGCAGTACTTC
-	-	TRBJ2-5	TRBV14	CASSQGWQTQYF	TGTGCCAGCAGCCAAGGTTGGCAGACCCAGTACTTC
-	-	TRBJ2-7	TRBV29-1	CSVGEGGAYEQYF	TGCAGCGTGGGCGAGGGGGGCGCCTACGAGCAGTACTTC
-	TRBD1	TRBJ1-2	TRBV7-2	CASSPRQGSYGYTF	TGTGCCAGCAGCCCGCGACAGGGTAGCTATGGCTACACCTTC
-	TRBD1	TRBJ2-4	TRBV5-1	CASRNTRQGNIQYF	TGCGCCAGCAGGAACACCAGACAGGGGAACATTCAGTACTTC
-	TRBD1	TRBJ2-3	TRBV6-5	CASSSRRTGSTDTQYF	TGTGCCAGCAGTTCCCGGCGGACAGGGAGCACAGATACGCAGTATTTT
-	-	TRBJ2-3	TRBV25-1	CASSRDFTDTQYF	TGTGCCAGCAGCCGGGATTTCACAGATACGCAGTATTTT
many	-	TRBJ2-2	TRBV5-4	CASSLTGDTGELFF	TGTGCCAGCAGCTTGACGGGGGACACCGGGGAGCTGTTTTTT
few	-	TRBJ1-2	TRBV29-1	CSVETVPNYGYTF	TGCAGCGTCGAGACAGTGCCTAACTATGGCTACACCTTC
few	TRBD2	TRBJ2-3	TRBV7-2	CASSLGLAGRTDTQYF	TGTGCCAGCAGCTTGGGACTAGCGGGACGCACAGATACGCAGTATTTT
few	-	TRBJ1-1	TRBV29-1	CSVEAGNTEAFF	TGCAGCGTTGAAGCAGGGAACACTGAAGCTTTCTTT
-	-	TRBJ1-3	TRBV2	CASNQAAGNTIYF	TGTGCCAGCAATCAGGCCGCTGGAAACACCATATATTTT
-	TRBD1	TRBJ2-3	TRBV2	CASSGQGTDTQYF	TGTGCCAGCAGCGGACAGGGAACAGATACGCAGTATTTT
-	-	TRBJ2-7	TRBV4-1	CASSPLWGASEQYF	TGCGCCAGCAGCCCGCTATGGGGCGCGAGCGAGCAGTACTTC
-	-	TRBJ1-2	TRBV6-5	CAVQGNYGYTF	TGTGCCGTACAGGGCAACTATGGCTACACCTTC
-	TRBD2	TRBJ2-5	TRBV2	CASIRERGVSKTQYF	TGTGCCAGCATAAGGGAGCGGGGGGTCTCAAAGACCCAGTACTTC
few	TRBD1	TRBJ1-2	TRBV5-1	CASSLDPLGTGVGYTF	TGCGCCAGCAGCCTAGATCCCCTAGGGACAGGGGTCGGCTACACCTTC
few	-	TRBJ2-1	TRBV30	CAWSVQNEQFF	TGTGCCTGGAGTGTACAGAATGAGCAGTTCTTC
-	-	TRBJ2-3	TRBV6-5	CASSRGMRGTDTQYF	TGTGCCAGTTCACGGGGCATGCGTGGCACAGATACGCAGTATTTT
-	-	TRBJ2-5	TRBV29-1	CSVERTGETQYF	TGCAGCGTTGAACGAACGGGGGAGACCCAGTACTTC
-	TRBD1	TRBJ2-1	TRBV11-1	CASSGGQGSNEQFF	TGTGCCAGCAGCGGAGGACAGGGGAGCAATGAGCAGTTCTTC
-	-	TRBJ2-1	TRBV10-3	CAISGAPGLQVIDEQFF	TGTGCCATCAGTGGGGCACCGGGACTCCAGGTTATTGATGAGCAGTTCTTC
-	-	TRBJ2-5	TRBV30	CAWSVLPSSKTQYF	TGTGCCTGGAGTGTCCTGCCCTCCAGCAAGACCCAGTACTTC
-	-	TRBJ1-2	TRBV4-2	CASSQDSRGYGYTF	TGTGCCAGCAGCCAAGATAGCCGAGGGTATGGCTACACCTTC
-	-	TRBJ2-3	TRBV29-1	CSGGPLDTQYF	TGCAGCGGGGGGCCCCTAGATACGCAGTATTTT
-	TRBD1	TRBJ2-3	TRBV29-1	CSVQRGPGDTQYF	TGCAGCGTCCAGAGGGGGCCGGGAGATACGCAGTATTTT
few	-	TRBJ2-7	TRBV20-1	CSASQGYEQYF	TGCAGTGCTAGTCAGGGATACGAGCAGTACTTC
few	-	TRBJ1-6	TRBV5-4	CASSSRRQNPNSPLHF	TGTGCCAGCAGCTCCAGACGACAGAACCCTAATTCACCCCTCCACTTT
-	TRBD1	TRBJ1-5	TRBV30	CAWSTDGTGYQPQHF	TGTGCCTGGAGTACAGACGGGACAGGTTATCAGCCCCAGCATTTT
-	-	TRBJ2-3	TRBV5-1	CASSRGQGYTDTQYF	TGCGCCAGCAGTCGCGGGCAGGGGTACACAGATACGCAGTATTTT
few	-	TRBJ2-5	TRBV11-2	CASSLGSATQETQYF	TGTGCCAGCAGCTTAGGCTCAGCTACCCAAGAGACCCAGTACTTC
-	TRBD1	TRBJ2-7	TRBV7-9	CASSSQDRDYEQYF	TGTGCCAGCAGCTCCCAGGACAGGGACTACGAGCAGTACTTC
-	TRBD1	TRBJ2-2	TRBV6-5	CAIRPDRGNTGELFF	TGTGCCATCAGGCCGGACAGGGGCAACACCGGGGAGCTGTTTTTT
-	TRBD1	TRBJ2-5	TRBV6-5	CASSRGTGLGETQYF	TGTGCCAGCAGTCGCGGGACAGGGCTTGGAGAGACCCAGTACTTC
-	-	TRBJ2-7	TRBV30	CAWSGGSSYEQYF	TGTGCCTGGAGTGGGGGGAGCTCCTACGAGCAGTACTTC
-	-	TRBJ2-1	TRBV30	CAWSVARYNEQFF	TGTGCCTGGAGTGTAGCCCGATACAATGAGCAGTTCTTC
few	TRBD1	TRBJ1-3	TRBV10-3	CAISLGQLSGNTIYF	TGTGCCATCAGTTTGGGACAGCTCTCTGGAAACACCATATATTTT
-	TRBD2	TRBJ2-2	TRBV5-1	CASQGGAAYTGELFF	TGCGCCAGCCAGGGAGGGGCAGCATACACCGGGGAGCTGTTTTTT
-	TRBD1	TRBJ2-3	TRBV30	CALSDRGRDTQYF	TGTGCCTTATCGGACAGGGGGCGGGATACGCAGTATTTT
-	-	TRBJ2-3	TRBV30	CAWSEDTQYF	TGTGCCTGGAGTGAAGATACGCAGTATTTT
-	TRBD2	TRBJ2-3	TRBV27	CASSLSTSGGGRNTQYF	TGTGCCAGCAGTTTATCAACTAGCGGGGGGGGCAGGAATACGCAGTATTTT
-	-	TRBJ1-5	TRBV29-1	CPIRGNQPQHF	TGCCCCATTCGGGGCAATCAGCCCCAGCATTTT
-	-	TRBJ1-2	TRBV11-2	CASSSVPYSSNYGYTF	TGTGCCAGCAGCTCCGTCCCTTACAGTTCTAACTATGGCTACACCTTC
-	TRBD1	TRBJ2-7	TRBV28	CASSARTLQGARYEQYF	TGTGCCAGCAGCGCTCGAACCCTACAGGGGGCGCGGTACGAGCAGTACTTC